The T cell receptor (beta chain) under discussion was sequenced for a study of post-analysis software for immune sequencing data. Study-wide context: The study covered relapsing-remitting, secondary progressive and progressive-relapsing courses of multiple sclerosis.

Unique molecular identifiers were built into the TCR beta cDNA libraries. TCRdb processed the PCR reads anew with MiXCR; each CDR3 protein has one entry. The sample contains more than 500,000 distinct CDR3 sequences, roughly 34% of which appear only once. This CDR3 has 16 amino acids. Losses at the gene ends were 3 bases for V and 5 bases for J; bases not matched to a gene: 8. This clonotype showed up just a few times. No antigen is known for it. Overall study findings and caveats: The study found TRBV5-6, TRBV5-1 and TRBV20-1 among about five TRBV segments more frequent in patients than controls.

Sequenced material: blood. This TCR came from a girl aged 2-17 years with multiple sclerosis. The chain employs TRBV12-3 or TRBV12-4 and TRBJ1-5; 9 bases are a match to TRBD1. The chain's CDR3 is CASSLPSHRGHQPQHF. The CDR3 DNA reads TGTGCCAGCAGTTTGCCTTCCCACAGGGGGCATCAGCCCCAGCATTTT.